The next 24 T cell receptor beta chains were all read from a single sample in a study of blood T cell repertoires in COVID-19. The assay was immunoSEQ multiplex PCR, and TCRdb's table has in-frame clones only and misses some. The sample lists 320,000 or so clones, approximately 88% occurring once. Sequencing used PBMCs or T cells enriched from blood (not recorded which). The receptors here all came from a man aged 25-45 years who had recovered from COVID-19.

CDR3 sequence (DNA): TGTGCCAGCAGCCAAGTAAGGGGGACCCTCCACTTT. Amino acid sequence: CASSQVRGTLHF. The chain links TRBV3-1 (or the pseudogene TRBV3-2) to TRBJ1-6, with a tentative D call TRBD1 (6 bases). The germline V and J ends were trimmed by 1 base and 14 bases, with 9 bases remaining between them. There are 12 residues in the CDR3. Per germline, CDR1 LGHDT and CDR2 YNNKEL (reference sequence).

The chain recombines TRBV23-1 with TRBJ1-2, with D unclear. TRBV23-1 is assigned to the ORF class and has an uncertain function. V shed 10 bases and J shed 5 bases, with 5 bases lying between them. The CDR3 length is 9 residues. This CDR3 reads CATPYGYTF. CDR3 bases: TGCGCCACCCCATATGGCTACACCTTC.

The CDR3 bases are TGTGCCAGCAGCCAAGATCTGCGGAGCACAGATACGCAGTATTTT. Translated: CASSQDLRSTDTQYF. This chain links TRBV3-1 (or the pseudogene TRBV3-2) with TRBJ2-3; D remains ambiguous. This CDR3 is 15 amino acids long. The germline CDR1 and CDR2 sequences are LGHDT and YNNKEL (reference sequence). V was pared by 0 bases and J by 0 bases, with 7 bases between.

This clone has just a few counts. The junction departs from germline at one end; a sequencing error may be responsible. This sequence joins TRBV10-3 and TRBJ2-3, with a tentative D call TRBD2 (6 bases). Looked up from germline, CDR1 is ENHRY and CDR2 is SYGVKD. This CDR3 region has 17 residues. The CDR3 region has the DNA TGTGCCATCAGTCAGTCCAGGAGGGGAACTAGCACAGATACGCAGTATTTT. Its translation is CAISQSRRGTSTDTQYF.

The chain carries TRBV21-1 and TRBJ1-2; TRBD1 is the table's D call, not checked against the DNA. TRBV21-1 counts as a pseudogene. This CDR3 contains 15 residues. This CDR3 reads CASNIGTSFPYGYTF. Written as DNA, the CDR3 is TGTGCCAGCAACATTGGGACATCCTTTCCCTATGGCTACACCTTC.

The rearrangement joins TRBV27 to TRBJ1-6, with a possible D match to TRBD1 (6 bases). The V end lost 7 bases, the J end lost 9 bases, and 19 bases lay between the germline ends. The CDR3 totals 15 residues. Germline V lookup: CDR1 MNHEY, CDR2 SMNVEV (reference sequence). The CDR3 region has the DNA TGTGCCAGCACCTCCACGACAGGTTTTGGTTCACCCCTCCACTTT. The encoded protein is CASTSTTGFGSPLHF.

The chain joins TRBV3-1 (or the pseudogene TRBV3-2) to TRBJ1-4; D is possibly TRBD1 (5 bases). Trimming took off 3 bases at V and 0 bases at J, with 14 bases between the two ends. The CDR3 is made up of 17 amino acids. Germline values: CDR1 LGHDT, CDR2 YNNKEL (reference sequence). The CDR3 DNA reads TGTGCCAGCAGCCAGGATGGACCAGGGACAACTAATGAAAAACTGTTTTTT. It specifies CASSQDGPGTTNEKLFF.

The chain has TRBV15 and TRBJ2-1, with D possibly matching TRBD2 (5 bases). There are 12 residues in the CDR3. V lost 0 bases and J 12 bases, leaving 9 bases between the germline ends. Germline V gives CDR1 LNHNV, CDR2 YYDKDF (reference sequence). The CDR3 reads CATSRDASGQFF. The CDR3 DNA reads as TGTGCCACCAGCAGAGACGCCAGCGGGCAGTTCTTC.

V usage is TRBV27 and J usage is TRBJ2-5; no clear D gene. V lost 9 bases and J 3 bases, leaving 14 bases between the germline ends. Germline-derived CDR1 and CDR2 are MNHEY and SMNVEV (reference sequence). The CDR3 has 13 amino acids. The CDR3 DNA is TGTGCCAGTAGTGTGAGAAGAAAAGAGACCCAGTACTTC. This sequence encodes CASSVRRKETQYF.

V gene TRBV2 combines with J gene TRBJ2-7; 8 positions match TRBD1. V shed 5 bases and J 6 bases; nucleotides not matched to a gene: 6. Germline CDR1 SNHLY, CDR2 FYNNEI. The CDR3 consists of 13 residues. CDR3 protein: CASSRQGTAEQYF. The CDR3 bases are TGTGCCAGCAGTCGACAGGGGACCGCCGAGCAGTACTTC. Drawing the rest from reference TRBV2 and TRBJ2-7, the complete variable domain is EPEVTQTPSHQVTQMGQEVILRCVPISNHLYFYWYRQILGQKVEFLVSFYNNEISEKSEIFDDQFSVERPDGSNFTLKIRSTKLEDSAMYFCASSRQGTAEQYFGPGTRLTVT.

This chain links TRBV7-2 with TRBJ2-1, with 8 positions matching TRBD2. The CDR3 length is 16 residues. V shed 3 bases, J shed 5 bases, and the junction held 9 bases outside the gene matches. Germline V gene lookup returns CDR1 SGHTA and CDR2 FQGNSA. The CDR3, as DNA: TGTGCCAGCAGCTTTCTCGGGGGGGTTGAAAACAATGAGCAGTTCTTC. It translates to CASSFLGGVENNEQFF.

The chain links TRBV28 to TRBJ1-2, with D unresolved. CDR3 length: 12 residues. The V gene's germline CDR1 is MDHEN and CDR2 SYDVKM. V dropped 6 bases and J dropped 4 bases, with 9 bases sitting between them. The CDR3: CASSGETYGYTF. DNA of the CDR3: TGTGCCAGCAGCGGGGAGACCTATGGCTACACCTTC.

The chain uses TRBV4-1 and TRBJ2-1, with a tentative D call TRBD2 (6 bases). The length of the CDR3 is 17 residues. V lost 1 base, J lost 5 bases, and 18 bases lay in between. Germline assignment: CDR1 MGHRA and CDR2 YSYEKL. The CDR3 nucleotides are TGCGCCAGCAGCCAAGGGGCGACTAGTGGTCGAGACAATGAGCAGTTCTTC. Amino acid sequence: CASSQGATSGRDNEQFF.

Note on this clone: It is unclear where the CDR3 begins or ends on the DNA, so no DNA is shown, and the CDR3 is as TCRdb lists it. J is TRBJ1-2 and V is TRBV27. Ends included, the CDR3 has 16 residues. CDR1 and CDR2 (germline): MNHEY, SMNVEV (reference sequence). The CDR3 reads CASSFGEGVGGYGYTF.

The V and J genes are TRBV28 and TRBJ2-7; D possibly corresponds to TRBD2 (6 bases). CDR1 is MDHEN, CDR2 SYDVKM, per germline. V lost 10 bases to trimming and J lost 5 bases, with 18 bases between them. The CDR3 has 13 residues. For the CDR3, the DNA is TGTGCCACTATGGAGGGGCCTGGTGACGAGCAGTACTTC. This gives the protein CATMEGPGDEQYF.

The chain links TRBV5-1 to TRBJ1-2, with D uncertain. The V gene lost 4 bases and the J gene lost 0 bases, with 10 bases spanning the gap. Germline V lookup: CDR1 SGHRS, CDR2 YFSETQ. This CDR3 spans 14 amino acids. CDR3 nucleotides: TGCGCCAGCAGCAAGGACGGGGCTAACTATGGCTACACCTTC. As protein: CASSKDGANYGYTF.

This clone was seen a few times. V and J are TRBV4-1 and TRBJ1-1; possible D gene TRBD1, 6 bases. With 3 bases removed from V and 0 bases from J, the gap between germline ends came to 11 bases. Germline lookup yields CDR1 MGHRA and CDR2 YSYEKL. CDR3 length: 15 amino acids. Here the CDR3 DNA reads TGCGCCAGCAGCCAGCCCTACAGGGTGAACACTGAAGCTTTCTTT. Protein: CASSQPYRVNTEAFF.

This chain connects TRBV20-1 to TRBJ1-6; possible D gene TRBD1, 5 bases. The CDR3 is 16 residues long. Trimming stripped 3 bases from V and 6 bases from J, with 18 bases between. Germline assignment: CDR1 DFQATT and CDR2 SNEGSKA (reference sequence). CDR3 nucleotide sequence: TGCAGTGCTAGTCCCTGGACACAAAATACTAATTCACCCCTCCACTTT. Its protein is CSASPWTQNTNSPLHF.

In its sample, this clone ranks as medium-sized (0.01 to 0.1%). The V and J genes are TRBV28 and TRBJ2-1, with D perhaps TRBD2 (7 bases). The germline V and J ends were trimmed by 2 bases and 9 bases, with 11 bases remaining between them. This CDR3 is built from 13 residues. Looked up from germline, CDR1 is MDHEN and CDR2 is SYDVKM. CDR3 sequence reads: CASSLGGGLEQFF. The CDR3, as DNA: TGTGCCAGCAGTTTAGGGGGGGGGCTTGAGCAGTTCTTC.

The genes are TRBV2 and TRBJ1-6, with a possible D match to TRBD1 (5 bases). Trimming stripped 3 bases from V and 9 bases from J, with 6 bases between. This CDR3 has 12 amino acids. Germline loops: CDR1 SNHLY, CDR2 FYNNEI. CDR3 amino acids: CASSDRVSPLHF. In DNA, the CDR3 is TGTGCCAGCAGTGACAGGGTTTCACCCCTCCACTTT.

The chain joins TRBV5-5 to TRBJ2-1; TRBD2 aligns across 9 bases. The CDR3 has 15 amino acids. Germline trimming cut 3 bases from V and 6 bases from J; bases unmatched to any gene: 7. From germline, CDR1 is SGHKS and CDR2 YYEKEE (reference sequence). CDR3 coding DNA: TGTGCCAGCAGCTCCTTGGCGGGGGGGCCCAATGAGCAGTTCTTC. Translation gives CASSSLAGGPNEQFF.

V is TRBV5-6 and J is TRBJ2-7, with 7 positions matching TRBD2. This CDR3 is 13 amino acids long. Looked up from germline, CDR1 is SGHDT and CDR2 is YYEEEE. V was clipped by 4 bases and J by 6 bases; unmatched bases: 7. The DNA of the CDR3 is TGTGCCAGCAGCGCTGGACTAGAGAGCGAGCAGTACTTC. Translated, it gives CASSAGLESEQYF.

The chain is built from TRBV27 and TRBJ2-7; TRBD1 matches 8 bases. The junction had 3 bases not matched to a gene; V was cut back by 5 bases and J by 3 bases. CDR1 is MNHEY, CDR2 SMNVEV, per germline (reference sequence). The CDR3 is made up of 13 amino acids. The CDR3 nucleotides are TGTGCCAGCAGTGTCGACAGGGGCTACGAGCAGTACTTC. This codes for CASSVDRGYEQYF.

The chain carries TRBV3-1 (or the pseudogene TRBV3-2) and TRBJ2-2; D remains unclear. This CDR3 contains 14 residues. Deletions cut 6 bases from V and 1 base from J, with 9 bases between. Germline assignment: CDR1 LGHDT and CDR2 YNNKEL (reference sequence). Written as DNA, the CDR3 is TGTGCCAGCAGGAAGACATTGAACACCGGGGAGCTGTTTTTT. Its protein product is CASRKTLNTGELFF.